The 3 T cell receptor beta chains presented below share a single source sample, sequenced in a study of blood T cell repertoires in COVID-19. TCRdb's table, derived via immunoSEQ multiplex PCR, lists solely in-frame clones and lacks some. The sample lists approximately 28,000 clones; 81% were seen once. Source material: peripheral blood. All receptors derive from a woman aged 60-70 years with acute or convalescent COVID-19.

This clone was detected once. DNA of the CDR3: TGTGCCAGCAGCCAATTGACAATGTACAATGAGCAGTTCTTC. Protein: CASSQLTMYNEQFF. The chain recombines TRBV4-2 with TRBJ2-1; D unclear. V lost 2 bases, J lost 4 bases, and 9 bases lay in between. The germline V gene encodes CDR1 LGHNA and CDR2 YNFKEQ. CDR3 length equals 14 residues.

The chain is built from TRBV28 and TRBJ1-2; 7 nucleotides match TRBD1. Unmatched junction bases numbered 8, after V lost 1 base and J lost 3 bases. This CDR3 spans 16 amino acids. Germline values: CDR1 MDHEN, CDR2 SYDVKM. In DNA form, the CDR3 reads TGTGCCAGCAGTTTATCACGCTACAGGGGACACTATGGCTACACCTTC. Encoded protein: CASSLSRYRGHYGYTF.

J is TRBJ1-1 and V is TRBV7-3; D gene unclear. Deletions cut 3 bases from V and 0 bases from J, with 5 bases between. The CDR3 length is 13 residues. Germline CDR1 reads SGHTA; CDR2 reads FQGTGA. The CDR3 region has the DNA TGTGCCAGCAGCTTTGCAGTGAACACTGAAGCTTTCTTT. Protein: CASSFAVNTEAFF.